The clone carrying this T cell receptor beta chain was counted only a few times. TCRdb ran MiXCR on the RT-PCR reads and lists one entry per CDR3 protein. The data contain around 570,000 distinct CDR3 sequences, 11% of them seen just once; the ten biggest clones take up approximately 9.9%. The data belong to a study of response to subunit inactivated influenza vaccine. The CDR3 loop spans 12 amino acids. Trimming pared 1 base from V and 6 bases from J, leaving 6 bases between. Germline CDR1 SEHNR, CDR2 FQNEAQ (reference sequence). These data are also associated with another study on T cells expressing NK-cell markers. Per that paper: Template switching by 5'RACE with UMIs generated the TCR beta cDNA. The authors derived TCR beta repertoires from sorted CD3+CD56+NKG2C+, CD3+CD56+NKG2C- and CD3+CD56-NKG2C+ T cells.

This chain joins TRBV7-9 and TRBJ1-1, with no clear D. This sequence was found in a man over 45 who received an inactivated influenza vaccine. Source: PBMCs from blood, taken on the day of vaccination. The CDR3 DNA reads TGTGCCAGCAGCTTAGGGACGGCTGAAGCTTTCTTT. Encoded protein: CASSLGTAEAFF.